This T cell receptor beta chain was captured in a study of T-cell reconstitution after alpha-beta-depleted transplantation in children. The CDR3 loop spans 15 amino acids. Losses at the gene ends were 2 bases for V and 5 bases for J; bases not matched to a gene: 3. Molecular barcoding with unique molecular identifiers was used for the TCRbeta library. Using its own MiXCR run on the PCR reads, TCRdb lists one record per CDR3 protein. The sample has about 400,000 distinct CDR3 sequences; about a fifth are singletons. This clonotype has at least ten counts. This sequence joins TRBV12-3 or TRBV12-4 and TRBJ2-5; 12 positions agree with TRBD2. The sequence derives from a human donor who donated a stem cell graft to a child with acute myeloid leukemia. Sequenced here: PBMCs from the stem cell graft donor, sampled from the stem cell graft. CDR3 loop: CASSLSSGRAETQYF. In DNA form, the CDR3 reads TGTGCCAGCAGTTTATCTAGCGGGAGGGCTGAGACCCAGTACTTC.